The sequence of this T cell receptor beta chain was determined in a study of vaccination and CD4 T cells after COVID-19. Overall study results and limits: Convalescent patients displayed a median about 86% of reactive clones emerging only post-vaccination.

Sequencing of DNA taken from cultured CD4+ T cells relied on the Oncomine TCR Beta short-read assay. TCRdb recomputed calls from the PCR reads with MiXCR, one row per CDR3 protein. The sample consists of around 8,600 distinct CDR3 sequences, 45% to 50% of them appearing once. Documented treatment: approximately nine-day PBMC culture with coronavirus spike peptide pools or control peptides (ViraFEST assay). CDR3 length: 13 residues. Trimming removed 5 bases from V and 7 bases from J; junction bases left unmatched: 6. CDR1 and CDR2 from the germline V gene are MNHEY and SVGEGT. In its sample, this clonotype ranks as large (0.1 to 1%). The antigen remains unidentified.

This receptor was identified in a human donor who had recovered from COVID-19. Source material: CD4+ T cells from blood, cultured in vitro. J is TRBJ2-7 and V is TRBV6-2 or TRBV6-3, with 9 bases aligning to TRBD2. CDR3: CASSGRLAGEQYF. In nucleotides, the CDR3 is TGTGCCAGCAGTGGAAGGCTAGCGGGGGAGCAGTACTTC.